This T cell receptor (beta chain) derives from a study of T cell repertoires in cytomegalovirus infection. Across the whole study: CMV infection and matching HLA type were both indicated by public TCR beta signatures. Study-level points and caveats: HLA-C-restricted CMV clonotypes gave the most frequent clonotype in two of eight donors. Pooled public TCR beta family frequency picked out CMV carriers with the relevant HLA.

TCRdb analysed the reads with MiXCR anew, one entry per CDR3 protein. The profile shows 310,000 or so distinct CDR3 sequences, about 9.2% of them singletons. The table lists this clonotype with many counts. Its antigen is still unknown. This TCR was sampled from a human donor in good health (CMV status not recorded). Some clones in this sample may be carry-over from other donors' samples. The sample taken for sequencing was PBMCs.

The CDR3 region is CASTLGGGQETQYF. CDR3 coding DNA: TGTGCCAGCACCTTGGGGGGGGGCCAAGAGACCCAGTACTTC. This chain links TRBV28 with TRBJ2-5, with 7 bases aligning to TRBD2. CDR1 is MDHEN, CDR2 SYDVKM, per germline. V was clipped by 7 bases and J by 1 base; unmatched bases: 6. This CDR3 is built from 14 residues.